This TCR beta chain is from a study of blood T cell repertoires in COVID-19. Participants had their cohort set by participant-reported clinical history. Within 2 weeks before study entry, exposed participants met a COVID-19 case. This CDR3 has 12 residues. Trimming left V 8 bases short and J 8 bases short, with 18 bases between. Per germline, CDR1 GTSNPN and CDR2 SVGIG (reference sequence). TCRdb keeps only in-frame clones here, not all; method: immunoSEQ multiplex PCR. The profile shows roughly 270,000 clones, approximately 80% of them singletons. V gene TRBV30 combines with J gene TRBJ1-2; D is perhaps TRBD1 (6 bases). The TCR sequence derives from a man aged 40-49 years who had been exposed to COVID-19. Sequencing was done on a sample of PBMCs or T cells enriched from blood (not recorded which). Written as DNA, the CDR3 is TGTGCCGGGGGTCGGGGGGCGCAGGGCTACACCTTC. Its protein is CAGGRGAQGYTF.